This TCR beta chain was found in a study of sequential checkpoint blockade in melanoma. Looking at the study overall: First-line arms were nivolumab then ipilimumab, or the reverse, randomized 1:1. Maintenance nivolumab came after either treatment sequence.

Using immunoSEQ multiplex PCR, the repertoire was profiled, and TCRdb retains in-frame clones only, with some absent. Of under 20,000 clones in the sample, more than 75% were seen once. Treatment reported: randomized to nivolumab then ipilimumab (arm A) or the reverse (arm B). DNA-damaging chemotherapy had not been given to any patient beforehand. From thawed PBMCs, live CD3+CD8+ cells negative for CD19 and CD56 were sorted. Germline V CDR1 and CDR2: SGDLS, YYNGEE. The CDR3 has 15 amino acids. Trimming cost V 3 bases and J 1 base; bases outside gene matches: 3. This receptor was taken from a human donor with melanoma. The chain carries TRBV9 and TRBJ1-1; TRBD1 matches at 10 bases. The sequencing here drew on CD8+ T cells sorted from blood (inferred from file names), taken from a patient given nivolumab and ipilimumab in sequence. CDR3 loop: CASSEWTGGNTEAFF. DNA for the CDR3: TGTGCCAGCAGCGAGTGGACAGGGGGGAACACTGAAGCTTTCTTT.